This T cell receptor (delta chain) was sequenced for a study of γδ T cells in repeated Plasmodium falciparum infection (dated by TCRdb to 2020 to 2023). At the level of the whole study: In the natural-infection arm, Malian children exposed to intense seasonal malaria transmission were enrolled and compared against age and gender matched Australian children. Four controlled human malaria infections were administered to about 5 malaria-naive U.S. adults over around 620 days by bites from P. falciparum NF54-infected Anopheles stephensi mosquitoes. Samples from controlled-infection subjects were taken at baseline, right before selected infections, and 21 days after each infection. Malian gammadelta TCR repertoires were analysed cross-sectionally in periods with no transmission and longitudinally across episodes of acute febrile malaria. The study examined how repeated Plasmodium falciparum infection shapes the human gammadelta T cell repertoire, using natural infection in Mali and controlled human malaria infection. Broad study findings and their caveats: In Vdelta2-negative, largely Vdelta1+, gammadelta TCR repertoires, repeated controlled infections appeared to drive waves of new clonotype selection. The controlled-infection cohort was small, limiting analysis of inter-individual variability in gammadelta T cell responses. The Malian cohort was drawn from a small rural village made up mostly of one ethnic group, which limits generalizability. Vdelta2-negative gammadelta TCR repertoires from Malian children appeared more clonally expanded, less diverse and less shared than those of Australian children. Across time and infection, the Vgamma9/Vdelta2+ TCR repertoires showed a highly stable polyclonal makeup, with many TCRgamma sequences overlapping between individuals.

For bulk TCR repertoire analysis, Vgamma9/Vdelta2+ and Vdelta2-negative gammadelta T cell populations were isolated by flow sorting from peripheral blood mononuclear cells. In its sample, this clone was seen many times. There is no known antigen for this receptor. This likely reflects a read error, since a far larger clone is one base away. This sample includes further DNA sequences coding for the same CDR3. The library came from multiplex PCR. The data were produced on an Illumina MiSeq. Each sorted gammadelta T cell sample was sequenced for both the TCR gamma (TRG) and TCR delta (TRD) chains. In the authors' own workflow: The repertoire analyses used clonotype tree plots, the accumulated frequency of the top 20 clonotypes, and diversity index (DI) and D75 metrics. Clonotypes were called again by TCRdb from the public reads via CATT, and duplicate nucleotide sequences were then merged into one entry. None of the V and J calls come from the authors' own analysis; TCRdb made them. In all, the sample holds more than 70,000 delta-chain clones, and approximately 0.92% of those were seen once. Of the sample, just under 10% is held by the ten largest clones.

The CDR3 numbers 20 residues from cysteine through phenylalanine. CDR3 DNA only is kept here, 60 bases in frame from base 1. As encoded in the germline V gene (reference sequence), CDR1 is TVYSNPD while CDR2 is GDNSRS. The sequence was collected from a pool of human donors (malaria-infected and uninfected, not separated). The sample consisted of gamma-delta T cells from blood. The V and J segments used are TRDV3 and TRDJ1; TRDD2 aligns with 8 central bases. The encoded CDR3 is CAFTGLPIIVSPRTTDKLIF. The DNA sequence is TGTGCCTTTACTGGCCTTCCTATTATCGTTAGCCCAAGAACGACCGATAAACTTATCTTT.